This T cell receptor (beta chain) was documented in a study of blood T cell repertoires in COVID-19. Overall study: The analysed material was cDNA or gDNA that came from T cells, B-cell-depleted T cells, or PBMCs.

The germline gives CDR1 SNHLY, CDR2 FYNNEI. The V gene lost 11 bases and the J gene lost 0 bases, with 18 bases spanning the gap. This CDR3 is built from 15 residues. Enrolled through a virtual design, the participants were between about 18 and 100 years of age and came from some 25 US areas. The method was immunoSEQ multiplex PCR; TCRdb's version includes in-frame clones alone and lacks a portion of them. The repertoire holds 150,000 to 200,000 clones, with more than 75% as singletons. The sequence was obtained from a woman between 45 and 65 years old who had recovered from COVID-19. Input material: PBMCs or T cells enriched from blood (not recorded which). V gene TRBV2 combines with J gene TRBJ2-3; perhaps TRBD1 as D (7 bases). CDR3 in amino acids: CAARRGVASTDTQYF. The CDR3 DNA reads as TGTGCCGCCCGCAGGGGGGTCGCTAGCACAGATACGCAGTATTTT.